Following are 7 T cell receptor beta chains from one sample sequenced in a study of blood T cell repertoires in COVID-19. Sequencing used immunoSEQ multiplex PCR; TCRdb keeps in-frame clones, though not all of them. The sample records about 270,000 clones, under 90% being singletons. Sequencing input: peripheral blood. The receptors stem from a human donor in a cohort sampled during active COVID-19.

CDR3 sequence reads: CASSLGASNTGELFF. In DNA, the CDR3 is TGTGCCAGCAGCTTGGGGGCCTCGAACACCGGGGAGCTGTTTTTT. The V and J genes are TRBV7-6 and TRBJ2-2, with D possibly matching TRBD1 (6 bases). V shed 3 bases and J shed 0 bases, with 8 bases lying between them. The CDR3 loop spans 15 amino acids. From germline, CDR1 is SGHVS and CDR2 FNYEAQ.

V gene TRBV19 combines with J gene TRBJ2-3; 8 bases line up with TRBD1. Germline V gene lookup returns CDR1 LNHDA and CDR2 SQIVND (reference sequence). The junction had 7 bases not matched to a gene; V was cut back by 6 bases and J by 2 bases. The CDR3 is 15 amino acids. The CDR3 DNA reads as TGTGCCAGTAGCATGATGGACAGGGACACAGATACGCAGTATTTT. Encoded protein: CASSMMDRDTDTQYF. Supplemented by reference TRBV19 and TRBJ2-3, the full variable domain reads DGGITQSPKYLFRKEGQNVTLSCEQNLNHDAMYWYRQDPGQGLRLIYYSQIVNDFQKGDIAEGYSVSREKKESFPLTVTSAQKNPTAFYLCASSMMDRDTDTQYFGPGTRLTVL.

V and J are TRBV7-3 and TRBJ2-5; 11 bases agree with TRBD2. Germline CDR1 is SGHTA and CDR2 is FQGTGA. The CDR3 is 15 residues long. Trimming cost V 5 bases and J 5 bases; bases outside gene matches: 7. The CDR3 region is CASSDSGRAGETQYF. The DNA for the CDR3 is TGTGCCAGCAGCGATAGCGGGAGGGCGGGGGAGACCCAGTACTTC.

The chain carries TRBV28 and TRBJ2-7; 7 bases agree with TRBD2. The CDR3 covers 13 residues. In germline, CDR1 is MDHEN, CDR2 SYDVKM. J lost 6 bases, V lost 4 bases, and 6 bases had no gene match. CDR3 residues: CASSSGGVVEQYF. CDR3 nucleotide sequence: TGTGCCAGCAGTTCTGGGGGGGTCGTCGAGCAGTACTTC.

Written as DNA, the CDR3 is TGTGCCAGCAGCGCGTCGGTCGGAGGCACTGAAGCTTTCTTT. Protein: CASSASVGGTEAFF. This chain connects TRBV5-4 to TRBJ1-1; D gene uncertain. Germline assignment: CDR1 SGHNT and CDR2 YYREEE (reference sequence). The length of the CDR3 is 14 residues. V was trimmed by 4 bases and J by 4 bases, leaving 14 bases between them.

This chain joins TRBV27 and TRBJ1-1; the D gene is possibly TRBD1 (6 bases). With 7 bases removed from V and 1 base from J, the gap between germline ends came to 19 bases. Per the germline V gene, CDR1 is MNHEY and CDR2 is SMNVEV (reference sequence). The CDR3 runs 16 residues. The CDR3 region is CASNQISGRGNTEAFF. The CDR3, as DNA: TGTGCCAGCAATCAGATTTCGGGCAGGGGGAACACTGAAGCTTTCTTT.

The V call is TRBV10-3, the J call TRBJ1-2; D uncertain. Germline CDR1 and CDR2: ENHRY and SYGVKD. The CDR3 covers 14 residues. V lost 0 bases to trimming and J lost 6 bases, with 11 bases between them. The CDR3 sequence is CAISESGATDGYTF. In DNA, the CDR3 is TGTGCCATCAGTGAGTCTGGCGCGACTGATGGCTACACCTTC.